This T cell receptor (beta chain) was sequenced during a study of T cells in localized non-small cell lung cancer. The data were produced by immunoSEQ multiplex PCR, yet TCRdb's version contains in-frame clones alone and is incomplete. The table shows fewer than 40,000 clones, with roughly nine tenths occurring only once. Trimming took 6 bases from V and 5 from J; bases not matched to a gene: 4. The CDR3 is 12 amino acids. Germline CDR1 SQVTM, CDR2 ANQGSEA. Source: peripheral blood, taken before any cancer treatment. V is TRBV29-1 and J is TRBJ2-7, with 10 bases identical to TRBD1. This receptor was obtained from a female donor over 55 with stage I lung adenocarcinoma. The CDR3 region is CSVGQGGNEQYF. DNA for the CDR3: TGCAGCGTAGGACAGGGGGGGAACGAGCAGTACTTC.